Detailed here is one T cell receptor (beta chain). Its antigen is still unknown. This specimen comes from a study of cytomegalovirus exposure and HLA in healthy donors. Germline CDR1 and CDR2: MDHEN and SYDVKM. Trimming cost V 4 bases and J 3 bases; bases outside gene matches: 5. This CDR3 contains 15 residues. PCR primers comprised 60 Vbeta and 13 Jbeta primers. The data were produced by immunoSEQ multiplex PCR, yet TCRdb's version contains in-frame clones alone and is incomplete. The repertoire consists of 55,000 to 80,000 clones, with about 75% occurring once and the leading ten covering around 7%. Study conclusions and caveats: TCR beta chains numbering some 160 were designated cytomegalovirus-associated.

The origin of this receptor is a woman aged 25 to 45 in good health and CMV-seropositive. This rearrangement joins TRBV28 to TRBJ1-4; TRBD1 aligns across 7 bases. Sequences were obtained from PBMCs. CDR3 DNA sequence: TGTGCCAGCAGTTCTCAGGGGGGAGCTAATGAAAAACTGTTTTTT. Translated: CASSSQGGANEKLFF.